The 14 T cell receptor beta chains below all came from one sample that was sequenced in a study of cytomegalovirus exposure and HLA in healthy donors. Data came from immunoSEQ multiplex PCR; TCRdb stores just in-frame clones and leaves some out. The table records around 170,000 clones, more than 75% of them present only once. The sequencing input was PBMCs. The source of these receptors is a man younger than 35 in good health and CMV-seronegative.

A single count supports this clone. V is TRBV28 and J is TRBJ2-7; D might be TRBD2 (6 bases). Germline values: CDR1 MDHEN, CDR2 SYDVKM. V was pared by 5 bases and J by 2 bases, with 10 bases between. This CDR3 comprises 13 residues. The CDR3 loop reads CASSTRGTYEQYF. CDR3 nucleotide sequence: TGTGCCAGCAGTACCCGGGGGACCTACGAGCAGTACTTC. The variable domain in full, with the rest retrieved from reference TRBV28 and TRBJ2-7, is DVKVTQSSRYLVKRTGEKVFLECVQDMDHENMFWYRQDPGLGLRLIYFSYDVKMKEKGDIPEGYSVSREKKERFSLILESASTNQTSMYLCASSTRGTYEQYFGPGTRLTVT.

This clone was seen a few times. The rearrangement joins TRBV18 to TRBJ2-7; weak D call: TRBD2 (7 bases). With 3 bases removed from V and 7 bases from J, the gap between germline ends came to 22 bases. The CDR3 totals 16 residues. The germline V gene encodes CDR1 KGHSH and CDR2 LQKENI. As DNA, the CDR3 is TGTGCCAGCTCACCCCCTGGGGGGGGGCGCAGCCTGGAGCAGTACTTC. It translates to CASSPPGGGRSLEQYF.

This clone has just one count. The chain employs TRBV28 and TRBJ2-7, with 7 bases fitting TRBD1. Trimming at V came to 6 bases and at J to 6 bases, leaving 8 bases not matched to a gene. Germline CDR1 reads MDHEN; CDR2 reads SYDVKM. The CDR3 is 13 amino acids. This chain's CDR3 is CASSRTGVGEQYV. For the CDR3, the DNA is TGTGCCAGCAGCCGAACAGGGGTTGGCGAGCAGTACGTC.

The chain recombines TRBV20-1 with TRBJ1-1; TRBD1 might be the D (5 bases). Germline V gene data show CDR1 as DFQATT and CDR2 as SNEGSKA (reference sequence). The CDR3 is made up of 11 amino acids. V was cut by 3 bases and J by 7 bases, with 9 bases left in between. The CDR3 nucleotides read TGCAGTGCTAGGGGGCTCTATGAAGCTTTCTTT. It encodes CSARGLYEAFF.

Notes on this clone: The same CDR3 also results from other DNA sequences found in this sample. CDR3 loop: CASRRGGQPQHF. The CDR3 nucleotides read TGTGCCAGCAGGAGAGGGGGTCAGCCCCAGCATTTT. The chain couples TRBV27 to TRBJ1-5, with a weak D call TRBD1 (6 bases). CDR1 and CDR2 (germline): MNHEY, SMNVEV (reference sequence). The germline V and J ends were trimmed by 6 bases and 6 bases, with 9 bases remaining between them. The CDR3 consists of 12 residues.

The gene calls are TRBV6-5 and TRBJ1-1; unclear D gene. This CDR3 contains 12 residues. Trimming pared 4 bases from V and 1 base from J, leaving 4 bases between. Germline CDR1 reads MNHEY; CDR2 reads SVGAGI. Here the CDR3 reads CASSFGNTEAFF. CDR3 nucleotides: TGTGCCAGCAGTTTCGGGAACACTGAAGCTTTCTTT.

The genes are TRBV6-1 and TRBJ2-7; D is unclear. Germline V lookup: CDR1 MNHNS, CDR2 SASEGT. The V end was cut by 8 bases, the J end by 5 bases, with 7 bases between. The length of the CDR3 is 10 residues. The chain's CDR3 is CASQDNEQYF. CDR3 nucleotide sequence: TGTGCCAGCCAAGACAACGAGCAGTACTTC.

This chain uses TRBV5-1 with TRBJ2-5; the match to TRBD1 covers 8 bases. Germline V lookup: CDR1 SGHRS, CDR2 YFSETQ. The CDR3 covers 15 residues. V gave up 0 bases and J gave up 3 bases; unmatched junction bases: 4. CDR3 DNA: TGCGCCAGCAGCTTGGCCTCAGGGGGCGAAGAGACCCAGTACTTC. As protein: CASSLASGGEETQYF.

This chain connects TRBV30 to TRBJ1-2; D not resolved. The V and J ends lost 2 bases and 2 bases respectively, with 12 bases between them. Per the germline V gene, CDR1 is GTSNPN and CDR2 is SVGIG (reference sequence). The CDR3 runs to 14 residues. Written as DNA, the CDR3 is TGTGCCTGGAGTAATAGGGAGTCCAACTATGGCTACACCTTC. It yields the protein CAWSNRESNYGYTF.

This chain uses TRBV4-3 with TRBJ2-3; TRBD2 matches 8 bases. V lost 1 base, J lost 0 bases, and 3 bases stayed unmatched. Germline loops: CDR1 LGHNA, CDR2 YSLEER. The CDR3 extends over 16 amino acids. The CDR3: CASSQGGTRSTDTQYF. CDR3 DNA sequence: TGCGCCAGCAGCCAAGGAGGGACTAGGAGCACAGATACGCAGTATTTT.

This sequence joins TRBV2 and TRBJ2-3; 8 bases are shared with TRBD2. V trimming: 6 bases; J trimming: 3 bases; junction bases outside the gene matches: 5. The CDR3 loop spans 14 amino acids. Germline V gene lookup returns CDR1 SNHLY and CDR2 FYNNEI. The CDR3 region has the DNA TGTGCCAGCAGCTACAGCGGGAGAACAGATACGCAGTATTTT. This sequence encodes CASSYSGRTDTQYF.

This sequence joins TRBV6-1 and TRBJ1-5; TRBD1 aligns across 10 bases. Germline V gene lookup returns CDR1 MNHNS and CDR2 SASEGT. This CDR3 is 19 amino acids long. With 4 bases clipped from V and 3 bases from J, the junction kept 15 bases outside the gene matches. CDR3 protein: CASSAPPGTGDLYNQPQHF. The CDR3 DNA reads TGTGCCAGCAGTGCCCCCCCCGGGACAGGGGACCTATACAATCAGCCCCAGCATTTT.

This clone appeared a few times. The chain has TRBV15 and TRBJ2-7; D is possibly TRBD2 (6 bases). Per germline, CDR1 LNHNV and CDR2 YYDKDF (reference sequence). The CDR3 spans 16 residues. The germline V and J ends were trimmed by 0 bases and 5 bases, with 17 bases remaining between them. The CDR3 coding sequence is TGTGCCACCAGCAGAGACCCGACTAGTAGGTCCCACGAGCAGTACTTC. It codes for CATSRDPTSRSHEQYF.

In DNA, the CDR3 is TGTGCCAGCAGCCTCGGACAGGGTATCGGCGAGCAGTACTTC. As protein: CASSLGQGIGEQYF. The chain joins TRBV11-3 to TRBJ2-7, with TRBD1 matching 8 bases. The V and J ends lost 5 bases and 6 bases, in that order; junction bases with no gene match: 9. The CDR3 is 14 residues long. In germline, CDR1 is SGHNT, CDR2 YENEEA.